This T cell receptor beta chain stems from a study of cytomegalovirus exposure and HLA in healthy donors. Study-wide results and caveats: The authors excluded some V segments, including TRBV6-2 and TRBV6-3, as indistinguishable.

A note on this clone: What it binds is not known.

In nominal health when sampled, donors likely had unrecorded immune exposures nonetheless. This CDR3 region has 15 residues. V shed 4 bases and J 5 bases; nucleotides not matched to a gene: 4. Germline V gene data show CDR1 as LGHNA and CDR2 as YSLEER. A multiplex PCR was run with 60 Vbeta primers and 13 Jbeta primers. Only in-frame clones appear in the TCRdb table, and some are missing; sequencing was by immunoSEQ multiplex PCR. The table records approximately 210,000 clones, about four fifths of them present only once. The gene calls are TRBV4-3 and TRBJ1-6; 8 bases line up with TRBD1. The receptor was isolated from a man aged 18 to 35 in good health and CMV-seronegative. Specimen: PBMCs. The CDR3, as DNA: TGCGCCAGCAGCCCGGGACAGGTTGATAATTCACCCCTCCACTTT. This encodes CASSPGQVDNSPLHF.